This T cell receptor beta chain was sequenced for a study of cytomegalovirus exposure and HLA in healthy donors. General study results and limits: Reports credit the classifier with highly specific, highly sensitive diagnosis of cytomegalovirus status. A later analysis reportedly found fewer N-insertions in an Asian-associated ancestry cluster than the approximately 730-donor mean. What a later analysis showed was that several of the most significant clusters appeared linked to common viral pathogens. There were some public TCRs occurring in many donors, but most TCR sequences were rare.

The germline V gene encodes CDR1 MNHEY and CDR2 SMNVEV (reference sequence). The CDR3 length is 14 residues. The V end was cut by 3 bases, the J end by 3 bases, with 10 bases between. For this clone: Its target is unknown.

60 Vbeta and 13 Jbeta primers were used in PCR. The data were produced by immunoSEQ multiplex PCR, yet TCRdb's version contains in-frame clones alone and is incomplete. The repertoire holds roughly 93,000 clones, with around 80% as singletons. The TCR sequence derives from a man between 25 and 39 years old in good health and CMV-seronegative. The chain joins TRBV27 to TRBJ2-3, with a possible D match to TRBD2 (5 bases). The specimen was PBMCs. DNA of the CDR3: TGTGCCAGCAGTTTGACGAGGGTTACAGATACGCAGTATTTT. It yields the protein CASSLTRVTDTQYF.